The source of this TCR beta chain is a study of patients and donors after allogeneic stem cell transplantation (dated by TCRdb to 2019 to 2021). Library preparation employed RT-PCR. The reads were generated on a NextSeq 550. TCRdb applied fastp at Q25 and MiXCR to the public reads, then kept only in-frame beta chains. Identical CDR3 protein sequences are pooled into one entry, listed with their most common genes and DNA. This sample holds about 160,000 distinct CDR3 sequences; 24% were observed only once. The ten biggest clones cover roughly 26% of the sample. Of note for this clonotype: The antigen it recognizes is unknown. A much larger clone lies a single base off, so this may be a read error.

The source is a human donor who was either an allogeneic HSCT recipient or a stem cell or donor lymphocyte infusion donor (not recorded which). It is not recorded whose cells these are; they may come from a transplant donor. Sequencing was performed on blood, either unsorted or a sorted T cell fraction (not recorded which).

CDR3 reads: CASSLAGDGPPQHF. The sequenced DNA is TGCGCCAGCAGCTTGGCGGGCGACGGGCCGCCCCAGCATTTT. The sequence joins TRBV5-1 to TRBJ1-5; no D gene call is confident. In the germline V gene, CDR1 corresponds to SGHRS and CDR2 to YFSETQ. The germline ends are 13 bases apart after V is trimmed by 0 bases and J by 9 bases. The CDR3 has 14 amino acids, counting the end cysteine and phenylalanine. The sequence is cut down to CDR3 DNA, 42 bases in frame from base 1. The variable domain in full, with residues beyond the CDR3 obtained from the reference TRBV5-1 and TRBJ1-5 genes, is KAGVTQTPRYLIKTRGQQVTLSCSPISGHRSVSWYQQTPGQGLQFLFEYFSETQRNKGNFPGRFSGRQFSNSRSEMNVSTLELGDSALYLCASSLAGDGPPQHFGDGTRLSIL.